The 17 T cell receptor beta chains given below trace back to one sample, sequenced in a study of cytomegalovirus exposure and HLA in healthy donors. The repertoire was sequenced with immunoSEQ multiplex PCR; TCRdb's copy has only in-frame clones and lacks some. The profile shows about 160,000 clones, about 86% of them singletons. Sequencing input: PBMCs. All receptors derive from a woman between 18 and 29 years old in good health and CMV-seronegative.

The chain employs TRBV5-4 and TRBJ2-3; no firm D call. The V gene lost 1 base and the J gene lost 0 bases, with 3 bases spanning the gap. CDR1 and CDR2 (germline): SGHNT, YYREEE (reference sequence). The CDR3 spans 13 residues. The CDR3 protein is CASSLSSTDTQYF. The CDR3 DNA follows: TGTGCCAGCAGCTTGTCTAGCACAGATACGCAGTATTTT.

In this sample, this clone turned up a few times. This chain joins TRBV4-1 and TRBJ1-1, with a possible D match to TRBD1 (6 bases). Germline CDR1 is MGHRA and CDR2 is YSYEKL. V was shortened by 2 bases and J by 1 base, with 14 bases between the two germline ends. CDR3 length: 16 residues. Here the CDR3 DNA reads TGCGCCAGCAGCCAACCCCTGATGACAGGGAACACTGAAGCTTTCTTT. Amino acid sequence: CASSQPLMTGNTEAFF.

The rearrangement uses TRBV6-1 and TRBJ2-7, with TRBD1 matching 10 bases. With 7 bases clipped from V and 6 bases from J, the junction kept 9 bases outside the gene matches. Germline V gene data show CDR1 as MNHNS and CDR2 as SASEGT. This CDR3 has 14 amino acids. This chain's CDR3 is CASNSGQGTFEQYF. The CDR3 nucleotides are TGTGCCAGCAACTCGGGACAGGGGACGTTCGAGCAGTACTTC.

The V and J genes are TRBV5-6 and TRBJ2-7, with D tentatively TRBD2 (6 bases). Looked up from germline, CDR1 is SGHDT and CDR2 is YYEEEE. The CDR3 runs to 13 residues. V lost 2 bases and J lost 5, with 11 bases in between. CDR3 loop: CASSFAGFNEQYF. CDR3 coding DNA: TGTGCCAGCAGCTTCGCGGGGTTCAACGAGCAGTACTTC.

V is TRBV5-8 and J is TRBJ1-4; D call uncertain. The germline gives CDR1 SGHTS, CDR2 YDEGEE. The CDR3 totals 13 residues. The ends were cut back, 6 bases at V and 8 bases at J, with 14 bases in the middle. CDR3 in DNA: TGTGCCAGCAACCCCCGGGAGATAGAAAAACTGTTTTTT. It codes for CASNPREIEKLFF.

The J gene is TRBJ2-1, the V gene TRBV7-2, with 8 bases lining up with TRBD2. Germline trimming cut 5 bases from V and 4 bases from J; bases unmatched to any gene: 10. The CDR3 totals 16 residues. The germline V gene encodes CDR1 SGHTA and CDR2 FQGNSA. The CDR3 bases are TGTGCCAGCAGCCAGAGGTCGGGGGGGCTTTACAATGAGCAGTTCTTC. Protein product: CASSQRSGGLYNEQFF.

This clone was found a few times. The chain combines TRBV30 with TRBJ1-2, with TRBD1 matching over 8 bases. With V trimmed by 4 bases and J by 2 bases, 12 bases remained unmatched. CDR3 length equals 16 residues. Germline V CDR1 and CDR2: GTSNPN, SVGIG (reference sequence). CDR3 region: CAWMRTPGGPNYGYTF. The CDR3 bases are TGTGCCTGGATGCGAACCCCAGGGGGCCCCAACTATGGCTACACCTTC. Supplemented by reference TRBV30 and TRBJ1-2, the full variable domain reads SQTIHQWPATLVQPVGSPLSLECTVEGTSNPNLYWYRQAAGRGLQLLFYSVGIGQISSEVPQNLSASRPQDRQFILSSKKLLLSDSGFYLCAWMRTPGGPNYGYTFGSGTRLTVV.

This chain joins TRBV4-3 and TRBJ2-2; the match to TRBD2 covers 7 bases. The V gene's germline CDR1 is LGHNA and CDR2 YSLEER. CDR3 length equals 16 residues. V shed 2 bases, J shed 4 bases, and the junction held 7 bases outside the gene matches. CDR3 nucleotide sequence: TGCGCCAGCAGCCAATCCGGACTAGTCGGCACCGGGGAGCTGTTTTTT. This encodes CASSQSGLVGTGELFF.

The chain carries TRBV2 and TRBJ1-1, with 7 positions matching TRBD1. The junction had 12 bases not matched to a gene; V was cut back by 5 bases and J by 6 bases. The CDR3 covers 15 residues. Germline loops: CDR1 SNHLY, CDR2 FYNNEI. This chain's CDR3 is CASSPSPDRDAEAFF. CDR3 nucleotide sequence: TGTGCCAGCAGTCCTTCACCCGACAGGGACGCTGAAGCTTTCTTT. The variable domain in full, completed from reference TRBV2 and TRBJ1-1, reads EPEVTQTPSHQVTQMGQEVILRCVPISNHLYFYWYRQILGQKVEFLVSFYNNEISEKSEIFDDQFSVERPDGSNFTLKIRSTKLEDSAMYFCASSPSPDRDAEAFFGQGTRLTVV.

J is TRBJ1-2 and V is TRBV7-9; 9 bases agree with TRBD1. CDR1 is SEHNR and CDR2 is FQNEAQ in the germline V gene (reference sequence). J gave up 0 bases and V 2 bases, and 7 bases lay outside the gene matches. The CDR3 spans 17 residues. CDR3 sequence (DNA): TGTGCCAGCAGCTTAAGGGACAGGGTCGGAGCTAACTATGGCTACACCTTC. This sequence encodes CASSLRDRVGANYGYTF. The whole variable domain, filled in from reference TRBV7-9 and TRBJ1-2, reads DTGVSQNPRHKITKRGQNVTFRCDPISEHNRLYWYRQTLGQGPEFLTYFQNEAQLEKSRLLSDRFSAERPKGSFSTLEIQRTEQGDSAMYLCASSLRDRVGANYGYTFGSGTRLTVV.

The rearrangement links TRBV11-2 to TRBJ2-1; the D gene is possibly TRBD2 (6 bases). The germline V gene has CDR1 SGHAT and CDR2 FQNNGV. The V gene lost 3 bases and the J gene lost 10 bases, with 16 bases spanning the gap. CDR3 length: 14 residues. The CDR3 region has the DNA TGTGCCAGCAGCTTTACCGGGGGACCGAAAGAGCAGTTCTTC. This translates into CASSFTGGPKEQFF.

The CDR3 spells CASSYSTAVNEKLFF. CDR3 bases: TGTGCCAGCAGTTACTCGACAGCAGTTAATGAAAAACTGTTTTTT. The chain links TRBV6-5 to TRBJ1-4; the D gene is possibly TRBD1 (5 bases). The CDR3 has 15 amino acids. The V gene's germline CDR1 is MNHEY and CDR2 SVGAGI. V lost 0 bases and J 4 bases, leaving 9 bases between the germline ends.

The chain joins TRBV19 to TRBJ1-2; 9 nucleotides align to TRBD1. Trimming at V came to 3 bases and at J to 2 bases, leaving 4 bases not matched to a gene. This CDR3 spans 15 amino acids. Germline V gene data show CDR1 as LNHDA and CDR2 as SQIVND (reference sequence). The CDR3 reads CASSIGTGLNYGYTF. CDR3 DNA sequence: TGTGCCAGTAGTATTGGGACAGGGCTGAACTATGGCTACACCTTC.

The chain links TRBV29-1 to TRBJ2-1; 7 bases are shared with TRBD1. CDR3 length: 16 residues. V was pared by 2 bases and J by 4 bases, with 11 bases of the junction left unmatched. Per germline, CDR1 SQVTM and CDR2 ANQGSEA. In DNA form, the CDR3 reads TGCAGCGTTGAAAACCCATGGGACAGCCCGTACAATGAGCAGTTCTTC. Protein: CSVENPWDSPYNEQFF.

The chain recombines TRBV6-5 with TRBJ1-1; a weak D match, TRBD1 (5 bases). Between the trimmed V and J ends, which lost 7 bases and 4 bases, there was a span of 13 bases. The germline gives CDR1 MNHEY, CDR2 SVGAGI. The CDR3 spans 13 residues. The CDR3 is CASKVGGGTEAFF. In DNA form, the CDR3 reads TGTGCCAGCAAGGTCGGGGGAGGCACTGAAGCTTTCTTT.

This clone occurred once. This chain joins TRBV28 and TRBJ2-2; D is ambiguous. CDR3 size: 15 residues. In germline, CDR1 is MDHEN, CDR2 SYDVKM. Trimming removed 8 bases at V and 2 bases at J, with 15 bases between. CDR3 DNA: TGTGCCAGCGGGCCCGCAAGTATAAACACCGGGGAGCTGTTTTTT. Amino acids: CASGPASINTGELFF.

V is TRBV11-2 and J is TRBJ1-2; unclear D gene. Germline-derived CDR1 and CDR2 are SGHAT and FQNNGV. V shed 5 bases and J shed 3 bases, with 16 bases lying between them. The CDR3 runs 15 residues. DNA for the CDR3: TGTGCCAGCAGCCCCGCCATCGGCAGGCACTATGGCTACACCTTC. Translated: CASSPAIGRHYGYTF.